These T cell receptor beta chains were read from a single sample in a study of early T cells in non-severe SARS-CoV-2 infection. TCRdb passed the 5' RACE reads through MiXCR, listing each CDR3 protein once. The data show some 78,000 distinct CDR3 sequences, with roughly an eighth seen just once and approximately 5.7% held by the top ten. The specimen sequenced was whole blood. Receptor source: an adult who was a healthcare worker with PCR-confirmed SARS-CoV-2 infection or an uninfected control (not recorded which). Each CDR3 is given with its conserved first and last residue. Each record gives: V gene, J gene, clone size, D gene, CDR3 protein, CDR3 DNA. A D gene is named only where the DNA matches it firmly. The size field is filled for only some rows; it gives once, few, many or a size class.

>TRBV27|TRBJ2-1|few|.
CASLDGYNEQFF
TGTGCCAGTCTCGACGGCTACAATGAGCAGTTCTTC
>TRBV2|TRBJ1-3|many|.
CASSELGNTIYF
TGTGCCAGCAGTGAACTGGGAAACACCATATATTTT
>TRBV28|TRBJ2-3|.|.
CASSPSSRVDTQYF
TGTGCCAGCAGTCCGTCCAGCCGAGTAGATACGCAGTATTTT
>TRBV5-6|TRBJ2-3|many|TRBD1
CASSLDRGRTDTQYF
TGTGCCAGCAGCTTGGACAGGGGGCGGACAGATACGCAGTATTTT
>TRBV7-8|TRBJ1-1|.|.
CASSLELKGYTEAFF
TGTGCCAGCAGCTTAGAACTTAAGGGCTACACTGAAGCTTTCTTT
>TRBV7-9|TRBJ1-2|many|.
CASSLGGVANYGYTF
TGTGCCAGCAGCTTGGGTGGGGTCGCTAACTATGGCTACACCTTC
>TRBV7-3|TRBJ1-1|few|.
CASSSTGMDTEAFF
TGTGCCAGCAGCTCTACAGGGATGGACACTGAAGCTTTCTTT
>TRBV4-1|TRBJ2-7|.|.
CASSQVTTLSYEQYF
TGCGCCAGCAGCCAAGTGACAACCCTCTCCTACGAGCAGTACTTC
>TRBV3-1|TRBJ2-7|many|.
CASSQGQGSYEQYF
TGTGCCAGCAGCCAAGGCCAGGGCTCCTACGAGCAGTACTTC
>TRBV7-9|TRBJ1-1|many|TRBD1
CASSTRDREDTEAFF
TGTGCCAGCAGCACGCGGGACAGGGAAGACACTGAAGCTTTCTTT
>TRBV4-1|TRBJ1-6|.|.
CASSHLDLGFPRNSPLHF
TGCGCCAGCAGCCACTTAGACCTCGGCTTCCCCCGCAATTCACCCCTCCACTTT
>TRBV7-2|TRBJ2-3|.|TRBD2
CASSLTSGITDTQYF
TGTGCCAGCAGCCTCACTAGCGGAATCACAGATACGCAGTATTTT
>TRBV7-9|TRBJ2-7|.|TRBD1
CASTYGTGFTYEQYF
TGTGCCAGCACCTACGGGACAGGGTTTACCTACGAGCAGTACTTC
>TRBV28|TRBJ1-6|.|.
CASSRDLDSPLHF
TGTGCCAGCAGTCGGGATTTAGATTCACCCCTCCACTTT
>TRBV5-1|TRBJ2-2|.|.
CASSPRLGSGELFF
TGCGCCAGCAGCCCCAGATTGGGTTCCGGGGAGCTGTTTTTT
>TRBV5-5|TRBJ2-5|.|.
CASSFNRQETQYF
TGTGCCAGCAGCTTTAACAGGCAAGAGACCCAGTACTTC
>TRBV27|TRBJ2-7|.|.
CASSFRGTVSYEQYF
TGTGCCAGCAGTTTTCGGGGGACAGTATCCTACGAGCAGTACTTC
>TRBV4-1|TRBJ2-1|few|TRBD1
CASSRAGGNEQFF
TGCGCCAGCAGCCGCGCAGGGGGCAATGAGCAGTTCTTC
>TRBV5-1|TRBJ1-1|.|.
CASKFGQGTEVFF
.
>TRBV19|TRBJ2-2|few|.
CASSIGRGTGELFF
TGTGCCAGTAGTATCGGCAGAGGCACCGGGGAGCTGTTTTTT
>TRBV6-2/TRBV6-3|TRBJ2-1|many|TRBD2
CASSYVASGGRNEQFF
TGTGCCAGCAGTTACGTGGCTAGCGGGGGAAGGAATGAGCAGTTCTTC
>TRBV25-1|TRBJ2-5|.|.
CASSDREETQYF
TGTGCCAGCAGTGACAGGGAAGAGACCCAGTACTTC
>TRBV5-1|TRBJ1-2|many|.
CASSLVIGADGYTF
TGCGCCAGCAGCTTGGTTATTGGGGCGGATGGCTACACCTTC
>TRBV29-1|TRBJ2-7|.|.
CSARYGSGISYEQYF
TGCAGCGCCCGCTATGGGTCCGGGATATCCTACGAGCAGTACTTC
>TRBV20-1|TRBJ1-1|.|.
CSVRSTPVNTEAFF
TGCAGTGTTCGCAGCACCCCGGTGAACACTGAAGCTTTCTTT
>TRBV12-3/TRBV12-4|TRBJ2-3|.|TRBD2
CASRLAGVTSTDTQYF
TGTGCCAGCAGACTAGCGGGGGTTACTAGCACAGATACGCAGTATTTT
>TRBV10-1|TRBJ2-7|many|.
CASSERTKQYF
TGCGCCAGCAGTGAGAGGACAAAGCAGTACTTC
>TRBV19|TRBJ2-1|few|.
CASSALAKEQFF
TGTGCCAGTAGTGCACTGGCTAAGGAGCAGTTCTTC
>TRBV28|TRBJ1-4|many|.
CASSGGLHEKLFF
TGTGCCAGCAGTGGGGGCTTACACGAAAAACTGTTTTTT
>TRBV7-3|TRBJ2-3|.|.
CASSSVACMGPDTQYF
TGTGCCAGCAGCTCAGTAGCGTGCATGGGACCAGATACGCAGTATTTT
>TRBV19|TRBJ1-1|.|.
CASQVGANTEAFF
TGTGCCAGCCAGGTTGGGGCTAACACTGAAGCTTTCTTT
>TRBV6-5|TRBJ2-1|.|.
CASSYSSMADEQFF
TGTGCCAGCAGTTACTCGTCAATGGCGGATGAGCAGTTCTTC
>TRBV18|TRBJ1-1|.|.
CASSPLSGTMNTEAFF
TGTGCCAGCTCACCTCTTTCCGGGACTATGAACACTGAAGCTTTCTTT
>TRBV18|TRBJ2-1|.|TRBD2
CASSPSREEQFF
TGTGCCAGCTCACCTTCGCGGGAGGAGCAGTTCTTC
>TRBV7-2|TRBJ2-7|.|.
CASSFLTTYEQYF
TGTGCCAGCAGCTTTCTGACCACCTACGAGCAGTACTTC
>TRBV30|TRBJ2-2|.|TRBD1
CAWKQGALFNTGELFF
TGTGCCTGGAAACAGGGGGCGCTTTTTAACACCGGGGAGCTGTTTTTT
>TRBV9|TRBJ1-1|few|.
CASSVEDTEAFF
TGTGCCAGCAGCGTAGAGGACACTGAAGCTTTCTTT
>TRBV9|TRBJ2-7|.|TRBD1
CASSVTGVALYEQYF
TGTGCCAGCAGCGTAACAGGGGTAGCCCTCTACGAGCAGTACTTC
>TRBV20-1|TRBJ1-1|few|.
CSASRQAMNTEAFF
TGCAGTGCTAGTAGACAGGCCATGAACACTGAAGCTTTCTTT
>TRBV29-1|TRBJ1-1|few|.
CSVAFYPPSDTEAFF
TGCAGCGTTGCTTTTTATCCCCCGAGTGACACTGAAGCTTTCTTT
>TRBV7-6|TRBJ1-1|many|.
CASSLGLGTLNTEAFF
TGTGCCAGCAGCTTAGGGTTGGGAACTTTGAACACTGAAGCTTTCTTT
>TRBV7-9|TRBJ2-6|.|.
CASSLGTTGANVLTF
TGTGCCAGCAGCTTAGGGACGACCGGGGCCAACGTCCTGACTTTC
>TRBV13|TRBJ1-2|.|.
CASEPSGGPWGYTF
TGTGCCAGCGAACCCTCTGGTGGACCCTGGGGCTACACCTTC
>TRBV18|TRBJ1-5|few|.
CASSPAGNQPQHF
TGTGCCAGCTCACCAGCAGGTAATCAGCCCCAGCATTTT
>TRBV5-1|TRBJ1-2|.|.
CASSLDTNYGYTF
TGCGCCAGCAGCCTAGACACAAACTATGGCTACACCTTC
>TRBV7-2|TRBJ2-5|.|.
CASSAGETQYF
TGTGCCAGCAGCGCCGGGGAGACCCAGTACTTC
>TRBV28|TRBJ1-2|.|TRBD1
CASSRNRGNDYGYTF
TGTGCCAGCAGTCGAAACAGGGGAAACGACTATGGCTACACCTTC
>TRBV28|TRBJ2-7|.|TRBD2
CASSSAGTSGASSYEQYF
TGTGCCAGCAGTTCCGCCGGGACTAGCGGGGCGAGCTCCTACGAGCAGTACTTC
>TRBV20-1|TRBJ1-1|.|.
CSARDWGGYTEAFF
TGCAGTGCTAGAGATTGGGGGGGGTACACTGAAGCTTTCTTT
>TRBV6-4|TRBJ2-1|few|.
CASSEGSSNEQFF
TGTGCCAGCAGTGAGGGGAGTTCGAATGAGCAGTTCTTC
>TRBV12-3/TRBV12-4|TRBJ1-1|many|.
CASRTGTANTEAFF
TGTGCCAGCAGAACTGGGACGGCAAACACTGAAGCTTTCTTT